This T cell receptor (beta chain) is drawn from a study of blood T cell repertoires in COVID-19. Methods used by the authors: Scientists estimated how many nucleated cells there were by amplifying reference gene primers. Sequencing was performed with immunoSEQ multiplex PCR; in TCRdb, only in-frame clones are kept and a portion is missing. V and J calls and clone size follow that table, whereas D and trimming were derived from the DNA. The table has about 290,000 clones, around four fifths seen once. The sequence derives from a woman aged 45-60 years with active or convalescent COVID-19. Input material: peripheral blood.

The CDR3 loop reads CSVAGANQPQHF. CDR3 coding DNA: TGCAGCGTCGCGGGGGCCAATCAGCCCCAGCATTTT. The chain is built from TRBV29-1 and TRBJ1-5; a possible D gene is TRBD1 (6 bases). The CDR3 length is 12 residues. CDR1 is SQVTM, CDR2 ANQGSEA, per germline. Trimming stripped 6 bases from V and 3 bases from J, with 9 bases between.